Following are 7 T cell receptor beta chains from one sample sequenced in a study of cytomegalovirus exposure and HLA in healthy donors (dated by TCRdb to about 2017). To prepare the library, the immunoSEQ multiplex PCR assay was applied. For the multiplex PCR, a mixture combining 60 forward primers for TCR Vbeta segments and 13 reverse primers for TCR Jbeta segments was used. TCRdb re-hosts the immuneACCESS table, in-frame sequences only. Its copies lack some clones; in the studies checked, an unresolved V gene accounts for under half of them, and the cause for the rest is not known. The sample has about 160,000 clones on record, roughly 89% of them singletons. The top ten clones comprise 0.75% to 0.95% of the sample. The specimen was PBMCs. Receptors were obtained from a woman aged 25-40 years in good health and CMV-seronegative.

The J gene is TRBJ2-2, the V gene TRBV7-2; 9 bases align to TRBD2. There are 16 residues in the CDR3. CDR1 SGHTA and CDR2 FQGNSA come from the germline V gene. J lost 1 base, V lost 3 bases, and 3 bases had no gene match. In DNA form, the CDR3 reads TGTGCCAGCAGCTTGATAGCGGGAGTGAACACCGGGGAGCTGTTTTTT. It codes for CASSLIAGVNTGELFF. The variable domain in full, completed from reference TRBV7-2 and TRBJ2-2, reads GAGVSQSPSNKVTEKGKDVELRCDPISGHTALYWYRQSLGQGLEFLIYFQGNSAPDKSGLPSDRFSAERTGGSVSTLTIQRTQQEDSAVYLCASSLIAGVNTGELFFGEGSRLTVL.

This clone has a handful of counts. The chain is built from TRBV27 and TRBJ1-4; 7 nucleotides line up with TRBD1. J lost 8 bases, V lost 5 bases, and 8 bases had no gene match. The germline gives CDR1 MNHEY, CDR2 SMNVEV (reference sequence). The CDR3 loop spans 14 amino acids. The CDR3 DNA sequence: TGTGCCAGCAGTCCCCAGGGGGGTTGGGAAAAACTGTTTTTT. It codes for CASSPQGGWEKLFF. The variable domain in full, completed from reference TRBV27 and TRBJ1-4, reads EAQVTQNPRYLITVTGKKLTVTCSQNMNHEYMSWYRQDPGLGLRQIYYSMNVEVTDKGDVPEGYKVSRKEKRNFPLILESPSPNQTSLYFCASSPQGGWEKLFFGSGTQLSVL.

The chain combines TRBV6-5 with TRBJ1-1; D is possibly TRBD1 (6 bases). V gave up 6 bases and J gave up 0 bases, with 11 bases separating them. The CDR3 totals 14 residues. Per germline, CDR1 MNHEY and CDR2 SVGAGI. The CDR3 DNA sequence: TGTGCCAGCAGACAGGGATTATTGAACACTGAAGCTTTCTTT. Protein product: CASRQGLLNTEAFF.

The rearrangement joins TRBV19 to TRBJ1-2, with TRBD1 matching 9 bases. The CDR3 loop spans 15 amino acids. From germline, CDR1 is LNHDA and CDR2 SQIVND (reference sequence). V trimming: 3 bases; J trimming: 4 bases; junction bases outside the gene matches: 6. The CDR3 spells CASSMDRGPLYGYTF. The CDR3 DNA is TGTGCCAGTAGTATGGACAGGGGACCTCTCTATGGCTACACCTTC.

This chain uses TRBV28 with TRBJ2-1; perhaps TRBD2 as D (6 bases). There are 15 residues in the CDR3. V was shortened by 4 bases and J by 2 bases, with 12 bases between the two germline ends. Germline assignment: CDR1 MDHEN and CDR2 SYDVKM. This chain's CDR3 is CASSSQGEAYNEQFF. The CDR3 DNA is TGTGCCAGCAGTTCCCAAGGGGAGGCCTACAATGAGCAGTTCTTC. The entire variable domain, with the rest obtained from reference TRBV28 and TRBJ2-1, is as follows: DVKVTQSSRYLVKRTGEKVFLECVQDMDHENMFWYRQDPGLGLRLIYFSYDVKMKEKGDIPEGYSVSREKKERFSLILESASTNQTSMYLCASSSQGEAYNEQFFGPGTRLTVL.

The chain combines TRBV18 with TRBJ1-1; the match to TRBD1 covers 8 bases. The ends lost 5 bases at V and 4 bases at J; junction bases unmatched: 6. This CDR3 region has 14 residues. CDR1 is KGHSH, CDR2 LQKENI, per germline. CDR3 sequence reads: CASSINRGGTEAFF. In nucleotides, the CDR3 is TGTGCCAGCTCAATCAACAGGGGGGGCACTGAAGCTTTCTTT.

The chain combines TRBV6-6 with TRBJ1-2; a possible D gene is TRBD1 (6 bases). CDR3 size: 15 residues. From germline, CDR1 is MNHNY and CDR2 SVGAGI (reference sequence). Trimming took off 0 bases at V and 6 bases at J, with 14 bases between the two ends. The CDR3 DNA follows: TGTGCCAGCAGTTACTCGAAGCCAGGGGTCGATGGCTACACCTTC. Encoded protein: CASSYSKPGVDGYTF.